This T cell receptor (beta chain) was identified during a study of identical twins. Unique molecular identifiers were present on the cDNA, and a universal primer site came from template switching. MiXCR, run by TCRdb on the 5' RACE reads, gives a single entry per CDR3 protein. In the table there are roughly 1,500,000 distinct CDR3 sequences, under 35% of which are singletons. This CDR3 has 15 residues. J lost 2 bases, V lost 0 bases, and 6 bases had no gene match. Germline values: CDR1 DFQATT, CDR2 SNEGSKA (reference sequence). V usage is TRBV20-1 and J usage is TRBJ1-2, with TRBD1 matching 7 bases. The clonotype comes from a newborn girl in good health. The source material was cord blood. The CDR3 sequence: CSAREGPGQNYGYTF. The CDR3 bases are TGCAGTGCTAGAGAGGGCCCGGGACAGAACTATGGCTACACCTTC.